One sample yielded the 6 T cell receptor beta chains listed below, sequenced in a study of cytomegalovirus exposure and HLA in healthy donors. Sequenced by immunoSEQ multiplex PCR; TCRdb stores in-frame clones only, minus some. The sample contains under 400,000 clones, roughly 86% of which appear only once. Input material: PBMCs. The receptors shown here come from a man younger than 40 in good health and CMV-seronegative.

J is TRBJ2-7 and V is TRBV6-5, with TRBD1 matching over 10 bases. Germline values: CDR1 MNHEY, CDR2 SVGAGI. The CDR3 loop spans 15 amino acids. V shed 2 bases, J shed 3 bases, and the junction held 4 bases outside the gene matches. The CDR3 protein is CASSYGQGGVYEQYF. The CDR3 coding sequence is TGTGCCAGCAGTTACGGACAGGGGGGGGTCTACGAGCAGTACTTC.

The V gene is TRBV6-1, the J gene TRBJ1-3, with a possible D match to TRBD1 (6 bases). Germline V gives CDR1 MNHNS, CDR2 SASEGT. With 4 bases removed from V and 0 bases from J, the gap between germline ends came to 10 bases. The length of the CDR3 is 15 residues. The CDR3 sequence: CASSGRDTSGNTIYF. CDR3 in DNA: TGTGCCAGCAGTGGCCGGGACACCTCTGGAAACACCATATATTTT.

This sequence joins TRBV7-7 and TRBJ2-1; 7 nucleotides agree with TRBD1. The CDR3 is 15 residues long. Germline V gene sequence: CDR1 SSHAT, CDR2 FNYEAQ (reference sequence). This CDR3 reads CAVGPRQGAYNEQFF. The CDR3 region has the DNA TGTGCTGTAGGTCCCAGGCAGGGGGCCTACAATGAGCAGTTCTTC.

The J gene is TRBJ1-5, the V gene TRBV2; the D gene is possibly TRBD1 (6 bases). Germline-derived CDR1 and CDR2 are SNHLY and FYNNEI. The ends were cut back, 6 bases at V and 4 bases at J, with 16 bases in the middle. The CDR3 runs 15 residues. In DNA form, the CDR3 reads TGTGCCAGCAGACCCCCAGGGAGGGGGAATCAGCCCCAGCATTTT. Its translation is CASRPPGRGNQPQHF.

The chain links TRBV6-5 to TRBJ2-6; the D gene is possibly TRBD1 (5 bases). This CDR3 has 14 amino acids. Trimming removed 10 bases from V and 0 bases from J, with 10 bases in between. Germline-derived CDR1 and CDR2 are MNHEY and SVGAGI. DNA for the CDR3: TGTGCCACGCAAGACAGCTCTGGGGCCAACGTCCTGACTTTC. It is translated as CATQDSSGANVLTF.

The chain uses TRBV6-5 and TRBJ1-6; D may be TRBD1 (5 bases). With 6 bases removed from V and 7 bases from J, the gap between germline ends came to 10 bases. The germline V gene has CDR1 MNHEY and CDR2 SVGAGI. CDR3 length: 13 residues. The CDR3 DNA reads as TGTGCCAGCAGCCGGGAGGGGAATTCACCCCTCCACTTT. This gives the protein CASSREGNSPLHF.